A single sample gave rise to the 9 T cell receptor beta chains below, sequenced in a study of T-cell reconstitution after alpha-beta-depleted transplantation in children (dated by TCRdb to about 2016). What this sample's treatment or condition label stands for: allogeneic hematopoietic cell transplantation with graft depleted of TCRalphabeta T cells and CD19 B cells. The library was built by means of PCR. Instrument on record: Illumina HiSeq 2500. To normalize quantification of the TCRbeta repertoire, the TCR libraries were built with molecular barcoding that relied on unique molecular identifiers. Starting from the raw public reads, TCRdb applied fastp trimming at Q25, assembled clones with MiXCR and retained in-frame beta chains. Identical CDR3 proteins give one entry, which carries the most common genes and DNA. The sample table contains hundreds of thousands of distinct CDR3 sequences; only one count was recorded for about an eighth of them. The ten largest make up 0.79% of the sample.

This specimen consisted of PBMCs, obtained before TCRalphabeta/CD19-depleted stem cell transplant. The origin of the receptors is a girl aged 2 to 10 with congenital amegakaryocytic thrombocytopenia, due to receive a stem cell transplant.

This clonotype was observed a few times. V is TRBV6-1 and J is TRBJ2-3, with D unclear. Germline CDR1 is MNHNS and CDR2 is SASEGT. CDR3 length equals 15 residues. Deletions cut 3 bases from V and 2 bases from J, with 12 bases between. CDR3 bases: TGTGCCAGCAGTGATCGGATCGGTTTCACAGATACGCAGTATTTT. Amino acids: CASSDRIGFTDTQYF.

This clonotype was seen at least ten times. V gene TRBV29-1 combines with J gene TRBJ2-5; D might be TRBD2 (6 bases). V was cut by 1 base and J by 5 bases, with 26 bases left in between. The length of the CDR3 is 18 residues. In germline, CDR1 is SQVTM, CDR2 ANQGSEA. As DNA, the CDR3 is TGCAGCGTTGAAGCCCTCCCGGTCCTCCCCCGCGGAGGGGAGACCCAGTACTTC. It is translated as CSVEALPVLPRGGETQYF.

The table lists this clonotype with many counts. The chain couples TRBV20-1 to TRBJ2-1; D not resolved. Germline V gene data show CDR1 as DFQATT and CDR2 as SNEGSKA (reference sequence). Trimming pared 3 bases from V and 15 bases from J, leaving 15 bases between. The CDR3 has 11 amino acids. The CDR3 DNA reads as TGCAGTGCTAGTAATAGGGCGTATCTGTTCTTC. Amino acid sequence: CSASNRAYLFF.

The genes are TRBV27 and TRBJ2-1, with D uncertain. The CDR3 length is 14 residues. Germline values: CDR1 MNHEY, CDR2 SMNVEV (reference sequence). V lost 4 bases and J 9 bases, leaving 16 bases between the germline ends. The CDR3 is CASSSPRKRGEQFF. In DNA, the CDR3 is TGTGCCAGCAGTTCCCCCAGGAAACGCGGTGAGCAGTTCTTC.

The V and J genes are TRBV7-2 and TRBJ2-7; tentatively, D is TRBD2 (6 bases). The V gene's germline CDR1 is SGHTA and CDR2 FQGNSA. The V end was cut by 5 bases, the J end by 1 base, with 15 bases between. This CDR3 has 15 amino acids. CDR3 in amino acids: CASSPQGAGSYEQYF. DNA for the CDR3: TGTGCCAGCAGCCCGCAAGGGGCGGGATCCTACGAGCAGTACTTC.

The CDR3, as DNA: TGCGCCAGCAGTCGACTATCCAGCTCCTACAATGAGCAGTTCTTC. Protein: CASSRLSSSYNEQFF. The gene calls are TRBV5-1 and TRBJ2-1; D is perhaps TRBD2 (5 bases). The germline gives CDR1 SGHRS, CDR2 YFSETQ. The CDR3 is 15 amino acids. Trimming took off 5 bases at V and 0 bases at J, with 12 bases between the two ends.

This clonotype occurred many times. The chain links TRBV12-3 or TRBV12-4 to TRBJ2-1, with D maybe TRBD1 (6 bases). This CDR3 comprises 14 residues. With 3 bases removed from V and 5 bases from J, the gap between germline ends came to 11 bases. The DNA for the CDR3 is TGTGCCAGCAGTTTTTTTGGGGACAACAATGAGCAGTTCTTC. Translating gives CASSFFGDNNEQFF.

This clonotype has at least ten counts. The junction departs from germline at one end; a sequencing error may be responsible. The rearrangement links TRBV10-3 to TRBJ2-7; 8 positions match TRBD2. Germline V gene lookup returns CDR1 ENHRY and CDR2 SYGVKD. The CDR3 totals 16 residues. The CDR3 is CAIGRSGTSGGYAQYF. CDR3 nucleotide sequence: TGTGCCATCGGAAGAAGCGGGACTAGTGGGGGGTACGCGCAGTACTTC.

As to this clonotype: This could be a read error, since a much larger clone is one nucleotide away. The chain has TRBV29-1 and TRBJ2-5; no clear D gene. Germline assignment: CDR1 SQVTM and CDR2 ANQGSEA. CDR3 size: 11 residues. CDR3 sequence (DNA): TGCAGCTCCTACACTCTTGAGACCCTGTACTTC. It is translated as CSSYTLETLYF.